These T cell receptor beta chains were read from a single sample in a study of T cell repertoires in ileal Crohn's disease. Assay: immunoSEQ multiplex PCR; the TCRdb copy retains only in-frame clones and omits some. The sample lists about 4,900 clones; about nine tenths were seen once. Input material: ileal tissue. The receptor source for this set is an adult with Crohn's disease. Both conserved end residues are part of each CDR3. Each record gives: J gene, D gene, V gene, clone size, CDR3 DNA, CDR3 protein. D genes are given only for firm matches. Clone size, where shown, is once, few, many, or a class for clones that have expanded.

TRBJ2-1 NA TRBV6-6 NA TGTGCCAGCAGTTACTTATCGAAGAGCTCCTACAATGAGCAGTTCTTC CASSYLSKSSYNEQFF
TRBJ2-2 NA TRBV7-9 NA TGTGCCAGCAGCTCCAGGAACACCGGGGAGCTGTTTTTT CASSSRNTGELFF
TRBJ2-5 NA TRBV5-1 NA TGCGCCAGCAGCTCGGGACTGCAAGAGACCCAGTACTTC CASSSGLQETQYF
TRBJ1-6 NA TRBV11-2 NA TGTGCCAGCAGCCGATCAAGGGGAAATTCACCCCTCCACTTT CASSRSRGNSPLHF
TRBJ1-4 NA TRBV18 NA TGTGCCAGCTCACCAATAAGACAGGCTGCAACTAATGAAAAACTGTTTTTT CASSPIRQAATNEKLFF
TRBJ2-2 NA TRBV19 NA TGTGCCACATACCCCAGGGGCAGGGCAGAGGGCAGCGGGGAGCTGTTTTTT CATYPRGRAEGSGELFF
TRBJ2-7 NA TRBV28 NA TGTGCCAGCAGTGGCATCAGGGGCGACCAGACCTACGAGCAGTACTTC CASSGIRGDQTYEQYF
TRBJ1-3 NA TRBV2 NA TGTGCCAGCAGTGGGCGGCTAAGCTCTGGAAACACCATATATTTT CASSGRLSSGNTIYF
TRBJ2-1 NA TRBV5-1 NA TGCGCCAGCAGCTTAAACAGGGACAATGAGCAGTTCTTC CASSLNRDNEQFF
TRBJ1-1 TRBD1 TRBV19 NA TGTGCCGGTAGGACAGGGGGAAGGACTGAAGCTTTCTTT CAGRTGGRTEAFF
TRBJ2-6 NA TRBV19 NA TGTGCCAGTAGTAACACAGCTGGGGCCAACGTCCTGACTTTC CASSNTAGANVLTF
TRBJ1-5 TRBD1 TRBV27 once TGTGCCAGCAGGGGGAATGTGGAACAGGGGGGGGCAAATCAGCCCCAGCATTTT CASRGNVEQGGANQPQHF
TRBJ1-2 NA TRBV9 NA TGTGCCAGCAGCGTAGGGGGGGACAACTATGGCTACACCTTC CASSVGGDNYGYTF
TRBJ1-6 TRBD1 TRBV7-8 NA TGTGCCAGCAGCTTAAGGACAGGGACTTCACCCCTCCACTTT CASSLRTGTSPLHF
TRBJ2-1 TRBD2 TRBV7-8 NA TGTGCCAGCAGCTTACCTCAGGGACTACCCACGAGTGGTGAGCAGTTCTTC CASSLPQGLPTSGEQFF
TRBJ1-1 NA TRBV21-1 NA TGTGCCAGCAGCAAAAATTTTCGGAAGGGAGATCTCGGACGAGTCACTGAAGCTTTCTTT CASSKNFRKGDLGRVTEAFF
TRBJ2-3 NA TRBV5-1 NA TGCGCCAGCAGGCCCCCGGGAGATACGCAGTATTTT CASRPPGDTQYF